This T cell receptor (beta chain) appears in the sequencing data of a study of CD8+ T cells in alopecia areata. Sequencing templates came from extracted RNA that was reverse transcribed into cDNA. Produced via immunoSEQ multiplex PCR; TCRdb's table is partial and in-frame only. The table lists roughly 6,000 clones, around three fifths of them singletons, with roughly 7.9% in the top ten. Trimming pared 3 bases from V and 8 bases from J, leaving 13 bases between. The CDR3 is made up of 13 amino acids. Germline lookup yields CDR1 GTSNPN and CDR2 SVGIG (reference sequence). Described treatment: oral pan-JAK inhibitor, 5-10 mg twice daily. Individuals with alopecia areata gave both lesional scalp punch biopsies and peripheral blood for collection.

This chain joins TRBV30 and TRBJ1-4; no reliable D call. The material sequenced was skin, taken around week 34, from a patient treated with tofacitinib. The TCR was taken from a human donor with alopecia areata. The CDR3 sequence: CAWSAGPLEKLFF. The CDR3 DNA is TGTGCCTGGAGCGCCGGTCCACTAGAAAAACTGTTTTTT.